This is a list of T cell receptor beta chains from one sample in a study of OX40 agonist ivuxolimab in advanced cancers. Generated by immunoSEQ multiplex PCR, the TCRdb table keeps only in-frame clones and is missing some. Altogether 65,000 to 70,000 clones are present, roughly 85% being singletons, with the ten largest covering approximately 11%. Source: CD4+ or CD8+ T cells sorted from blood, taken in a trial of the OX40 agonist ivuxolimab. The source of these receptors is an adult with an advanced solid tumor such as melanoma, head and neck, liver or kidney cancer. Both conserved end residues are part of each CDR3.

TRBV28 | CASMGGKGADTQYF
TRBV5-4 | CASSFAGPGGNTIYF
TRBV7-2 | CASSLTRTPRSSYEQYF
TRBV2 | CASSDRHFNEQFF
TRBV21-1 | CASSKIQGEQPQHF
TRBV7-9 | CASVTFQAGEQFF
TRBV19 | CASSISGGVEQYF
TRBV19 | CASSPRPLTGPNTGELFF
TRBV19 | CASMVGPGGYGYTF
TRBV2 | CASRQTGSEKLFF
TRBV5-1 | CASSPDLWAGSRDTQYF
TRBV6-1 | CASSGIKGDFYGYTF
TRBV19 | CASSIDRGSSTEAFF
TRBV9 | CASSVGEGEQFF
TRBV28 | CASKTGRAEAFF
TRBV27 | CASSSGQGALGTEAFF
TRBV5-1 | CASAHAGQGMVQYF
TRBV7-9 | CASSLEVTEAFF
TRBV29-1 | CSAPSLGTEAFF
TRBV11-2 | CASSLWTLDTEAFF
TRBV18 | CASSPSQDTEAFF
TRBV7-2 | CASSLQRSSYNEQFF
TRBV9 | CASSVVVGQYF
TRBV9 | CASSVAIWGSGYTF
TRBV12-5 | CASGGTANTEAFF
TRBV6-1 | CASRQEAGTSYEQYF